This T cell receptor (beta chain) was profiled in a study of Graves' ophthalmopathy and Graves' hyperthyroidism. On this clonotype: What it binds is not known.

The ends lost 0 bases at V and 3 bases at J; junction bases unmatched: 3. The CDR3 contains 17 residues. Per germline, CDR1 SGHAT and CDR2 FQDESV (reference sequence). Points from the study as a whole: Appearing in blood as well were most expanded thyroid clonotypes above 0.001 frequency.

RNA transcripts were the source from which TCR beta CDR3 regions were amplified. Second-round multiplex PCR followed a first-round RT-PCR using HTBI primers. One entry per CDR3 protein, called by TCRdb with MiXCR from the multiplex PCR reads. The sample contains about 700,000 distinct CDR3 sequences, roughly two fifths of which appear only once. For donors with ophthalmopathy, the disease showed moderate-to-severe activity, reached CAS ≥3 and NOSPECS ≥4, and had lasted under 3 months. The authors diagnosed from clinical symptoms, serum thyroxine, TRAb, thyroid ultrasound and orbital computed tomography.

The sequenced sample was peripheral blood. The rearrangement links TRBV11-1 to TRBJ2-7; 15 bases line up with TRBD2. This clonotype was obtained from an adult man with Graves' ophthalmopathy. CDR3 region: CASSLAGTSGRHYEQYF. The DNA of the CDR3 is TGTGCCAGCAGCTTAGCCGGGACTAGCGGGAGGCACTACGAGCAGTACTTC. Combining the CDR3 with reference TRBV11-1 and TRBJ2-7 gives the whole variable domain EAEVAQSPRYKITEKSQAVAFWCDPISGHATLYWYRQILGQGPELLVQFQDESVVDDSQLPKDRFSAERLKGVDSTLKIQPAELGDSAMYLCASSLAGTSGRHYEQYFGPGTRLTVT.